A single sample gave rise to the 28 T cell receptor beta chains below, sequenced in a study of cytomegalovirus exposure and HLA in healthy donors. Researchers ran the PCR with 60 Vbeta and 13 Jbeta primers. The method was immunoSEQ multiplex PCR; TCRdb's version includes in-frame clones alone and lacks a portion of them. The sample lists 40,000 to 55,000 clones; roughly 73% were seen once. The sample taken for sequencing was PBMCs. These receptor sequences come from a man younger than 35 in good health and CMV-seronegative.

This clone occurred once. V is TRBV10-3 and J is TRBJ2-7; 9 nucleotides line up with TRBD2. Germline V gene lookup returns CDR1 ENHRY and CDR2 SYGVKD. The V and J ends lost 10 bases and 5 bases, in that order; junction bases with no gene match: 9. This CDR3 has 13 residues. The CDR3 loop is CATLMTSGDEQYF. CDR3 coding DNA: TGTGCCACCCTGATGACTAGCGGAGACGAGCAGTACTTC.

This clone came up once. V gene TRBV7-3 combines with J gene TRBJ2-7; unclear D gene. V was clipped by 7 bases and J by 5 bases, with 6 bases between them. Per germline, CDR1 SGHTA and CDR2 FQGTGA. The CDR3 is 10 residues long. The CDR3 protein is CASTVDEQYF. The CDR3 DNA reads TGTGCCAGCACAGTGGACGAGCAGTACTTC.

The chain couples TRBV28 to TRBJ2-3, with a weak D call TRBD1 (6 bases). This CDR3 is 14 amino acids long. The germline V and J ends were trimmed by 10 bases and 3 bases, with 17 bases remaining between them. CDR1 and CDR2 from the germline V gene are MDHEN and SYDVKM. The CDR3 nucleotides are TGTGCCATCAATACAGGGAGTGGGACAGATACGCAGTATTTT. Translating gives CAINTGSGTDTQYF.

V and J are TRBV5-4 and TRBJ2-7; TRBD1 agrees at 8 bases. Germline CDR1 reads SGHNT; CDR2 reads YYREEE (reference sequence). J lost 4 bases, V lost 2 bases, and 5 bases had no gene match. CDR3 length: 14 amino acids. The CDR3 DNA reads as TGTGCCAGCAGCTTCGGGACAGGAGCATACGAGCAGTACTTC. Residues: CASSFGTGAYEQYF.

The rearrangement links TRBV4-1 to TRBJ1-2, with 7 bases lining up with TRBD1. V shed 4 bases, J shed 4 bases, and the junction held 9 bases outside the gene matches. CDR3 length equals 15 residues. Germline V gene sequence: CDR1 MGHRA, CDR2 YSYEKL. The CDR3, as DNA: TGCGCCAGCAGCCCAGTGACAGGGCCCCTCTATGGCTACACCTTC. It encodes CASSPVTGPLYGYTF.

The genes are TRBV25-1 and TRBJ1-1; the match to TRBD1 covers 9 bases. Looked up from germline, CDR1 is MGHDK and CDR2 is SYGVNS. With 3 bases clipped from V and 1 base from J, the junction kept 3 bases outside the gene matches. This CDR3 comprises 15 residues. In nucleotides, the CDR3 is TGTGCCAGCAGTGAGCGGGGACAGGGGAACACTGAAGCTTTCTTT. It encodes CASSERGQGNTEAFF. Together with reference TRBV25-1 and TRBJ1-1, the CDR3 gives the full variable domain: EADIYQTPRYLVIGTGKKITLECSQTMGHDKMYWYQQDPGMELHLIHYSYGVNSTEKGDLSSESTVSRIRTEHFPLTLESARPSHTSQYLCASSERGQGNTEAFFGQGTRLTVV.

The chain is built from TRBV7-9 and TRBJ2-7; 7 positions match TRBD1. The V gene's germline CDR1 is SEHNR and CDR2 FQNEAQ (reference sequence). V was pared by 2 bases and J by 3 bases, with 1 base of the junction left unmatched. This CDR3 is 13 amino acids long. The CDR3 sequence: CASSLRDSYEQYF. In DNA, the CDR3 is TGTGCCAGCAGCTTACGGGACAGCTACGAGCAGTACTTC.

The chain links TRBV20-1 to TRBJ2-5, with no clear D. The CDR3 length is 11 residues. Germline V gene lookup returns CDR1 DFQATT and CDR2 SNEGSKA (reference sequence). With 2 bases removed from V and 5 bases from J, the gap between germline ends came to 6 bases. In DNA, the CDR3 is TGCAGTGCTAGAATCATCGAGACCCAGTACTTC. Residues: CSARIIETQYF.

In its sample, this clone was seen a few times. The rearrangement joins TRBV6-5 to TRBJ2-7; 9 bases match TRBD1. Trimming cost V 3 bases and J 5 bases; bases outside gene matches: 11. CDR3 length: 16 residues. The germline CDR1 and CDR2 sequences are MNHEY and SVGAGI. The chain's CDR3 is CASSYSGTGYSDEQYF. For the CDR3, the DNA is TGTGCCAGCAGTTATTCCGGGACAGGGTATTCAGACGAGCAGTACTTC.

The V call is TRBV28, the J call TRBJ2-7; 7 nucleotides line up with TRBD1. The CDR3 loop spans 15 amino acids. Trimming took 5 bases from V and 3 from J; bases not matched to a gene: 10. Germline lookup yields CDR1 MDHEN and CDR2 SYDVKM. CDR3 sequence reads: CASSPQTGLVYEQYF. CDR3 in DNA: TGTGCCAGCAGTCCACAGACAGGGCTAGTCTACGAGCAGTACTTC.

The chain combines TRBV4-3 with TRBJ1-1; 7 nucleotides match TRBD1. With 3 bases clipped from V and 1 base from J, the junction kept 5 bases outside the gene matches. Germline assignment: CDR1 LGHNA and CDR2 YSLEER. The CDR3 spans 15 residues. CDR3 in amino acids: CASSHRTGTNTEAFF. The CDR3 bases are TGCGCCAGCAGCCACCGGACAGGCACGAACACTGAAGCTTTCTTT.

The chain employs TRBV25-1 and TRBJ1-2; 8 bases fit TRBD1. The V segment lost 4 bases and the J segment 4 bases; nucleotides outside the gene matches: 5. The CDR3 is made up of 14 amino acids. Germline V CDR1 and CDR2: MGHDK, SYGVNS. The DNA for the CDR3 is TGTGCCAGCAGTGGACAGGGGTGGGCCTATGGCTACACCTTC. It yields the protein CASSGQGWAYGYTF.

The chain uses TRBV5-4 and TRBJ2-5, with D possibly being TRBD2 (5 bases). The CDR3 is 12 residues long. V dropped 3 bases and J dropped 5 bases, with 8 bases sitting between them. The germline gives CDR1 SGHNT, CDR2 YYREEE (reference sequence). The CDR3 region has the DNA TGTGCCAGCAGCTCGGAGGCGGAGACCCAGTACTTC. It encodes CASSSEAETQYF.

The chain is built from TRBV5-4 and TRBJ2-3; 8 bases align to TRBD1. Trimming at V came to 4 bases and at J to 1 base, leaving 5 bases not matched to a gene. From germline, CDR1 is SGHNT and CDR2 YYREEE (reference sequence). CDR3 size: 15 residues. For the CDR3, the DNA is TGTGCCAGCAGCATATCGGGACAGGGCACAGATACGCAGTATTTT. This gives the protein CASSISGQGTDTQYF.

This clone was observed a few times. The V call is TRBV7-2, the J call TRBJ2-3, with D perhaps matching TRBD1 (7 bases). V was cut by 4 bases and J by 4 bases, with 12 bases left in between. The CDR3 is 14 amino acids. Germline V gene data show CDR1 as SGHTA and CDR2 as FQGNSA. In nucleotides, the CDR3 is TGTGCCAGCAGCTCAGGGGGGACGGCAGATACGCAGTATTTT. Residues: CASSSGGTADTQYF.

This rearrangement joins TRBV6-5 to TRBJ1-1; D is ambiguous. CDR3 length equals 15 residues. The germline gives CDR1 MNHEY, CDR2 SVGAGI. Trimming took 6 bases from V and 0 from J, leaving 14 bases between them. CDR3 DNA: TGTGCCAGCAGGAGACAAGCAACAATGAACACTGAAGCTTTCTTT. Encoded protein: CASRRQATMNTEAFF.

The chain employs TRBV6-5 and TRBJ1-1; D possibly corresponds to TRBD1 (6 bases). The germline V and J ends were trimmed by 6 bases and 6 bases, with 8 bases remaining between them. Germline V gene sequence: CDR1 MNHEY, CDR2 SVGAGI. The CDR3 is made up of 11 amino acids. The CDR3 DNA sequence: TGTGCCAGCAGCGAGGGGGCTGAAGCTTTCTTT. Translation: CASSEGAEAFF.

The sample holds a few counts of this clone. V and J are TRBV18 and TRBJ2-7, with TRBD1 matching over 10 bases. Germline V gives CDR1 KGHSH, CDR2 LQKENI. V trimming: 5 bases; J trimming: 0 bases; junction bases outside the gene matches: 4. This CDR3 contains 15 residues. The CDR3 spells CASSRTGGYSYEQYF. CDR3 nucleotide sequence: TGTGCCAGCTCAAGGACAGGGGGATACTCCTACGAGCAGTACTTC.

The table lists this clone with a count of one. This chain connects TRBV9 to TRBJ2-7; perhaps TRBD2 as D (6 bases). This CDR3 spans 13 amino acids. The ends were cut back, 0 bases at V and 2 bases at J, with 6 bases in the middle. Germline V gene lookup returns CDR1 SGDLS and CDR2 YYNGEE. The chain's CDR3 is CASSVGLAYEQYF. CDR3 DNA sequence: TGTGCCAGCAGCGTAGGACTAGCCTACGAGCAGTACTTC.

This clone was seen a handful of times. This CDR3 is CASSVGGRAFF. The DNA of the CDR3 is TGTGCCAGCAGTGTGGGGGGGAGAGCTTTCTTT. The chain recombines TRBV2 with TRBJ1-1, with TRBD1 as a possible D gene (5 bases). The CDR3 runs to 11 residues. V was trimmed by 4 bases and J by 10 bases, leaving 10 bases between them. Germline values: CDR1 SNHLY, CDR2 FYNNEI.

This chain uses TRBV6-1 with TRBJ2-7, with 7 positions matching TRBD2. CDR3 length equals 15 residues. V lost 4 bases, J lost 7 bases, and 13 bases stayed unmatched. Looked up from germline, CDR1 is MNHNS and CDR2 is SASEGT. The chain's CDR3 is CASSAWAGAAGEQYF. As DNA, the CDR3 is TGTGCCAGCAGTGCCTGGGCGGGAGCCGCGGGGGAGCAGTACTTC.

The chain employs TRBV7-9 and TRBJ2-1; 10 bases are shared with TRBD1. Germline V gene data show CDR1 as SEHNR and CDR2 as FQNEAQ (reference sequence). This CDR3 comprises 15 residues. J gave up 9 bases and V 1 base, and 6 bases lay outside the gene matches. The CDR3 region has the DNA TGTGCCAGCAGCTTAGTGGGACAGGGGCACCCTGAGCAGTTCTTC. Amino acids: CASSLVGQGHPEQFF.

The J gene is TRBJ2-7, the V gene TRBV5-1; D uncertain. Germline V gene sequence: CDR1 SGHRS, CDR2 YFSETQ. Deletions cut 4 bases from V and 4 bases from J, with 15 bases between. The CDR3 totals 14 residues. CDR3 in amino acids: CASSRSLAIYEQYF. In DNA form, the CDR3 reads TGCGCCAGCAGCAGGAGTTTGGCCATTTACGAGCAGTACTTC.

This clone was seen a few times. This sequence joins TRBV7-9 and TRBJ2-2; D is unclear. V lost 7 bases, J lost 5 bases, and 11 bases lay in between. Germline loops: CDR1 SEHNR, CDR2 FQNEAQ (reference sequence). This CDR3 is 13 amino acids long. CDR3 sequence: CASTSWLTGELFF. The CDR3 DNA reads TGTGCCAGCACCAGTTGGTTAACCGGGGAGCTGTTTTTT. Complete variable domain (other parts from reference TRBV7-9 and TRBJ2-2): DTGVSQNPRHKITKRGQNVTFRCDPISEHNRLYWYRQTLGQGPEFLTYFQNEAQLEKSRLLSDRFSAERPKGSFSTLEIQRTEQGDSAMYLCASTSWLTGELFFGEGSRLTVL.

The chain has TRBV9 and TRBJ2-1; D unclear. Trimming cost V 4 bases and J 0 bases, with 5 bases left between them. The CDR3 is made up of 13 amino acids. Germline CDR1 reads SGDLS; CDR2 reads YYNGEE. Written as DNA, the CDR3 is TGTGCCAGCAGCCTGAGCTCCTACAATGAGCAGTTCTTC. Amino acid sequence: CASSLSSYNEQFF.

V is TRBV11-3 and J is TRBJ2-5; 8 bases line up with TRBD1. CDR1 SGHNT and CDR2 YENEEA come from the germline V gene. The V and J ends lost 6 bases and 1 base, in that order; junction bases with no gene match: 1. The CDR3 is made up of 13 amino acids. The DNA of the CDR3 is TGTGCCAGCAGTACAGGGGGCCAAGAGACCCAGTACTTC. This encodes CASSTGGQETQYF.

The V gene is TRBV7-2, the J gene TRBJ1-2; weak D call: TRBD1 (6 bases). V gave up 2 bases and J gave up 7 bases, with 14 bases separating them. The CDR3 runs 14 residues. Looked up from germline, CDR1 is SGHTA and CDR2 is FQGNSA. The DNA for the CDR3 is TGTGCCAGCAGCTTATGGGGGCACGGCGGTGGCTACACCTTC. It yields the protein CASSLWGHGGGYTF.

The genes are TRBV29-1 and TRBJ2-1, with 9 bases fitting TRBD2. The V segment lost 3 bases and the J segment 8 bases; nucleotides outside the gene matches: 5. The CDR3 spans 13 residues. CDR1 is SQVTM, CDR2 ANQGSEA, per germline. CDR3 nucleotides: TGCAGCGTTGATAGCGGGAGATCCGATGAGCAGTTCTTC. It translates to CSVDSGRSDEQFF.